This paragraph reports one T cell receptor (beta chain). These data are taken from a study of blood T cell repertoires in COVID-19. Study context: Specimens from acute and convalescent COVID-19 originated in the United States, Italy and Spain. Sources were T cells, B-cell-depleted T cells, or PBMCs; the material itself was cDNA or gDNA.

In the authors' workflow: How many nucleated cells were present was estimated from reference gene primer amplification. TCRdb keeps only in-frame clones here, not all; method: immunoSEQ multiplex PCR. The D gene and trimming were derived from the DNA, and the V and J assignments and clone size from that table. Among roughly 130,000 clones, 80% were seen once, and the ten largest hold roughly 17%. The CDR3 is 10 amino acids. Germline assignment: CDR1 SQVTM and CDR2 ANQGSEA. The sequencing sample was made of peripheral blood. This clonotype originated in a man aged 55 to 70 with active or convalescent COVID-19. The chain combines TRBV29-1 with TRBJ2-3; perhaps TRBD2 as D (5 bases). The CDR3 reads CTGGTDTQYF. The CDR3 DNA reads TGCACCGGAGGAACAGATACGCAGTATTTT.